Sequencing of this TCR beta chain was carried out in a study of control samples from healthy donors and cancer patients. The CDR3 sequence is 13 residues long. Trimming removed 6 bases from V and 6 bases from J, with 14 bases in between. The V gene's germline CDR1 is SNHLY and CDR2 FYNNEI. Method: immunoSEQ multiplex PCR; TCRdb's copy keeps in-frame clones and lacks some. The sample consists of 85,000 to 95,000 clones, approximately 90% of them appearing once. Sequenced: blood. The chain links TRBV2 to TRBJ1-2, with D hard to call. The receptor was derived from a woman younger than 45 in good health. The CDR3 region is CASRAKSPDGYTF. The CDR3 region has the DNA TGTGCCAGCAGGGCGAAATCCCCAGATGGCTACACCTTC.